This T cell receptor beta chain originates from a study of blood T cell repertoires in COVID-19. For the study at large: COVID-19 samples collected from the United States, Italy and Spain covered acute and convalescent phases. Sources were T cells, B-cell-depleted T cells, or PBMCs; the material itself was cDNA or gDNA.

In the original analysis: Estimates of nucleated cell counts were drawn from the amplification of reference gene primers. Some clones are missing from TCRdb's copy, which holds only in-frame ones; the method was immunoSEQ multiplex PCR. V, J and clone size are taken as reported in that table, and D and trimming were inferred from the DNA itself. The repertoire holds some 200,000 clones, with around 80% as singletons. The V gene lost 0 bases and the J gene lost 7 bases, with 11 bases spanning the gap. The CDR3 is 15 amino acids. Germline V gene data show CDR1 as SGHRS and CDR2 as YFSETQ. This sequence was found in a woman in her 70s with acute or convalescent COVID-19. Input material: peripheral blood. The J gene is TRBJ1-6, the V gene TRBV5-1; no firm D call. CDR3 in amino acids: CASSLDSRSNSPLHF. CDR3 coding DNA: TGCGCCAGCAGCTTGGACAGCCGATCCAATTCACCCCTCCACTTT.